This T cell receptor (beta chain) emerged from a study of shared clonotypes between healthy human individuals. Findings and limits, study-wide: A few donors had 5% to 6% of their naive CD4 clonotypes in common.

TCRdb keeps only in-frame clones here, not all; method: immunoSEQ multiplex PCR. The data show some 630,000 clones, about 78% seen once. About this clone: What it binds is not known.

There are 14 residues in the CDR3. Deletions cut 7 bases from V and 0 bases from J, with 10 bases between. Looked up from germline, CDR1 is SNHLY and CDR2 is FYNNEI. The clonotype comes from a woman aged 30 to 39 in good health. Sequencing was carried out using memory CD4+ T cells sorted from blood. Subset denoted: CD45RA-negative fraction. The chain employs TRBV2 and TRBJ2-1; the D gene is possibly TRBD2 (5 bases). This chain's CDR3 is CASKEAVSYNEQFF. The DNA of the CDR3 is TGTGCCAGCAAGGAGGCGGTCTCCTACAATGAGCAGTTCTTC.